The entry below gives a single T cell receptor beta chain sequence along with its context. Its antigen is unidentified. Using unique molecular identifiers, the investigators prepared the TCRbeta library. TCRdb used MiXCR to reprocess the PCR reads, holding one entry per CDR3 protein. The data show around 190,000 distinct CDR3 sequences, approximately 6.9% seen once. Between the trimmed V and J ends, which lost 5 bases and 6 bases, there was a span of 10 bases. The CDR3 contains 13 residues. CDR1 is LGHNA, CDR2 YSLEER, per germline. The record originates from a study of T-cell reconstitution after alpha-beta-depleted transplantation in children. General study points: Expanded clones from the graft, numbering several hundred, reportedly supplied alpha-beta T cells about two months after transplant. For some patients, TCRbeta diversity was high at day 60 because of recipient T cells and thymic progenitors that survived. Among T cells one year after transplant, newly produced cells accounted for most counts and diversity.

The rearrangement links TRBV4-3 to TRBJ1-4, with D unclear. This clonotype was obtained from a boy younger than 10 with acute lymphoblastic leukemia, due to receive a stem cell transplant. The material was PBMCs, obtained before TCRalphabeta/CD19-depleted stem cell transplant. This chain's CDR3 is CASSTTRDEKLFF. In DNA, the CDR3 is TGCGCCAGCAGCACAACACGGGATGAAAAACTGTTTTTT.